The entry that follows covers one T cell receptor beta chain sequence. A second PCR of about 6 to 12 cycles used a sample-barcoded 5' primer and a J-beta primer mix. Each CDR3 protein is one row after TCRdb ran MiXCR on the 5' RACE reads. The table lists roughly 2 million distinct CDR3 sequences, around half of them singletons. CDR1 is LGHNA, CDR2 YSLEER, per germline. The CDR3 is 15 residues long. V lost 1 base, J lost 4 bases, and 6 bases stayed unmatched. These data belong to a study of blood T cells in healthy people across ages. Sequenced input: blood. The chain carries TRBV4-3 and TRBJ2-5; 7 nucleotides align to TRBD2. This sequence originates from a woman aged 40 to 55 in good health. The CDR3 is CASSQGLAAGETQYF. For the CDR3, the DNA is TGCGCCAGCAGCCAAGGACTAGCCGCCGGAGAGACCCAGTACTTC.